This TCR beta chain was identified in a study of blood T cell repertoires in COVID-19 (TCRdb year 2020). Background for the entire study: Collaborator samples came from the United States, Italy and Spain and covered acute and convalescent phases of COVID-19. Samples were obtained from the ongoing ImmuneRACE study (first 160 participants) and from over a thousand subjects provided by 6 global collaborators. Subjects who had been exposed to COVID-19, were actively infected with it, or had recovered from it provided the deeply sampled blood TCRbeta repertoires that made up the dataset. The repertoires were released in a freely available public database intended as a resource for research on the immune response to SARS-CoV-2. A de-identified subject ID, COVID-19 status, age in years and sex were almost always included in the sample metadata. Where available, HLA class I and class II types were taken from metadata supplied by the sample provider and were not determined by assay-based typing. The material from the prospective study consisted of cDNA or gDNA derived from T cells, B-cell-depleted T cells, or PBMCs.

TCRbeta CDR3 regions were amplified from genomic DNA using the immunoSEQ Assay, a bias-controlled multiplex PCR. In the paper's pipeline: Within the assay, amplification of reference gene primers was used to estimate how many nucleated cells each sample contained. To quantify the absolute abundance of each unique TCRbeta CDR3 rearrangement, sequence reads were collapsed and filtered. For each sample, productive Simpson clonality was calculated as the square root of Simpson's diversity index over productive rearrangements. TCRdb's version of the immuneACCESS table is confined to in-frame rearrangements and falls short of the full clone set. An unresolved V gene accounts for under half of the shortfall where checked; the remainder is of unknown origin. From that table come the V and J calls and clone size; the DNA was used to work out D and trimming. A total of approximately 220,000 clones appear in this sample, around 82% of them only once. About 3.6% of the sample is taken by the ten largest.

Enrolling through a virtual design, the prospective study's participants ranged in age from about 18 to 89 years and lived across some 22 United States geographic areas. In the prospective study, participants were assigned to cohorts based on the clinical history participants reported in a screening survey and a study questionnaire. A participant counted as exposed if, within 2 weeks of entering the study, that participant had been in contact with someone who had a PCR-confirmed or clinician-diagnosed COVID-19 case. Each participant in the prospective study had whole blood, serum and a nasopharyngeal or oropharyngeal swab collected by mobile phlebotomists. Over a roughly 2-month period, participants in the prospective study had the option of providing additional blood draws and questionnaires. Blood samples from the prospective study were shipped frozen or at room temperature prior to DNA extraction.

Remarks on this clone: Its antigen target is currently unknown. The record has no base qualities; no much larger clone is one base away.

Points the paper makes about the study in general: The amount of clinical and demographic metadata varied by source and participant and was provided uncurated.

V and J are trimmed by 6 bases and 5 bases, and the gene matches miss 3 bases of the junction. The CDR3, from cysteine to phenylalanine, totals 14 residues. Only the CDR3 part of the read is kept: 42 bases, read in frame from the first base. The germline V gene encodes CDR1 LNHDA and CDR2 SQIVND (reference sequence). The chain employs TRBV19 and TRBJ1-5, and 11 junction bases match TRBD1. This TCR was recovered from a woman between 35 and 50 years old who had been exposed to COVID-19. The material sequenced was PBMCs or T cells enriched from blood (not recorded which). The CDR3 in this case is CASRGQGGDQPQHF. In nucleotide form, the sequence is TGTGCCAGTAGGGGACAGGGGGGCGATCAGCCCCAGCATTTT.